This T cell receptor beta chain is from a study of cytomegalovirus exposure and HLA in healthy donors. Notes on the study in general: The listing of approximately 160 TCR beta chains classed them as cytomegalovirus-associated. Earlier analysis looked at TCR beta V segments, and most were productive about 87% or about 30% of the time. Certain indistinguishable V segments, among them TRBV6-2 and TRBV6-3, were excluded. Later analysis placed DRB1 highest and HLA-C lowest in TCR association rates, which differed by HLA locus.

As to this clone: Its antigen remains unidentified.

PCR involved 60 Vbeta and 13 Jbeta primers. Some clones are missing from TCRdb's copy, which holds only in-frame ones; the method was immunoSEQ multiplex PCR. This sample yields more than 95,000 clones, of which approximately 70% are seen a single time; 8.5% to 9.5% belongs to the top ten. The CDR3 covers 14 residues. V was trimmed by 7 bases and J by 2 bases, leaving 15 bases between them. Germline assignment: CDR1 SGHVS and CDR2 FQNEAQ. The J gene is TRBJ2-7, the V gene TRBV7-8; D remains unclear. The specimen sequenced was PBMCs. This clonotype was sampled from a woman between 35 and 50 years old in good health and CMV-seropositive. The CDR3 coding sequence is TGTGCCAGCACGACCAGGTTAGAAACCTACGAGCAGTACTTC. The encoded protein is CASTTRLETYEQYF.